This T cell receptor beta chain comes out of a study of blood T cell repertoires in COVID-19. Some clones are missing from TCRdb's copy, which holds only in-frame ones; the method was immunoSEQ multiplex PCR. The sample has over 450,000 clones, roughly nine tenths seen once. The germline V gene has CDR1 LGHNT and CDR2 FRNRAP. The germline V and J ends were trimmed by 4 bases and 0 bases, with 12 bases remaining between them. The CDR3 covers 16 residues. The sample comprised peripheral blood. The clonotype originates from a man younger than 35 with COVID-19, enrolled during active disease. The chain combines TRBV12-5 with TRBJ2-2, with D maybe TRBD1 (6 bases). The CDR3 nucleotides are TGTGCTAGTGGTTCCCAGGGGAATACGAACACCGGGGAGCTGTTTTTT. Its translation is CASGSQGNTNTGELFF.